The 31 T cell receptor beta chains listed next were all sequenced from one sample in a study of PD-1 blockade in mismatch repair-deficient tumors. Only in-frame clones appear in the TCRdb table, and some are missing; sequencing was by immunoSEQ multiplex PCR. Of about 110,000 clones listed, roughly 80% are singletons. Here the sequenced sample was peripheral blood, taken 60 weeks after starting pembrolizumab. The receptors shown here come from an adult with mismatch repair-deficient cancer.

This clone was detected only a few times. V and J are TRBV30 and TRBJ2-7; D perhaps matches TRBD1 (7 bases). The V gene's germline CDR1 is GTSNPN and CDR2 SVGIG (reference sequence). CDR3 size: 11 residues. Between the trimmed V and J ends, which lost 5 bases and 6 bases, there was a span of 11 bases. The CDR3 DNA sequence: TGTGCCTGGGCCAGGGGGGCCGAGCAGTACTTC. Its translation: CAWARGAEQYF.

This clone was recorded at least ten times. This chain uses TRBV19 with TRBJ1-1; tentatively, D is TRBD1 (5 bases). The ends were cut back, 7 bases at V and 2 bases at J, with 14 bases in the middle. In germline, CDR1 is LNHDA, CDR2 SQIVND (reference sequence). This CDR3 region has 14 residues. This CDR3 reads CASTSPGLNTEAFF. CDR3 DNA: TGTGCCAGTACATCCCCGGGGCTTAACACTGAAGCTTTCTTT. The full variable domain, in which reference TRBV19 and TRBJ1-1 provide the parts outside the CDR3, is DGGITQSPKYLFRKEGQNVTLSCEQNLNHDAMYWYRQDPGQGLRLIYYSQIVNDFQKGDIAEGYSVSREKKESFPLTVTSAQKNPTAFYLCASTSPGLNTEAFFGQGTRLTVV.

CDR3 residues: CASSEARLPKELFF. In DNA, the CDR3 is TGTGCCAGCAGTGAAGCTAGGCTCCCCAAGGAGCTGTTTTTT. This chain joins TRBV6-1 and TRBJ2-2; D is unclear. Trimming removed 0 bases at V and 10 bases at J, with 12 bases between. The CDR3 has 14 residues. The germline V gene encodes CDR1 MNHNS and CDR2 SASEGT.

The chain couples TRBV5-4 to TRBJ2-2; no clear D gene. CDR1 and CDR2 from the germline V gene are SGHNT and YYREEE (reference sequence). Deletions cut 3 bases from V and 4 bases from J, with 7 bases between. The CDR3 has 13 residues. CDR3 amino acids: CASSSLPTGELFF. Here the CDR3 DNA reads TGTGCCAGCAGCTCCCTACCCACCGGGGAGCTGTTTTTT.

With respect to this clone: A junction boundary mismatches the germline segment, possibly from a read error. V usage is TRBV11-2 and J usage is TRBJ2-7, with no clear D. Germline values: CDR1 SGHAT, CDR2 FQNNGV. The CDR3 covers 12 residues. CDR3 sequence reads: CASSSQNDEQHF. In DNA, the CDR3 is TGTGCCAGCAGCTCTCAGAACGACGAGCAGCACTTC.

The V gene is TRBV7-3, the J gene TRBJ2-2, with 9 bases fitting TRBD1. This CDR3 has 14 amino acids. V lost 5 bases and J lost 5; bases outside the gene matches: 3. From germline, CDR1 is SGHTA and CDR2 FQGTGA. The chain's CDR3 is CASSRQGETGELFF. The CDR3 DNA is TGTGCCAGCAGCAGACAGGGGGAGACCGGGGAGCTGTTTTTT.

This chain connects TRBV27 to TRBJ1-5; 7 nucleotides line up with TRBD1. The germline CDR1 and CDR2 sequences are MNHEY and SMNVEV (reference sequence). This CDR3 contains 14 residues. The junction had 4 bases not matched to a gene; V was cut back by 8 bases and J by 0 bases. CDR3 in DNA: TGTGCCAGCTCGACAGGGCATAGCAATCAGCCCCAGCATTTT. Protein sequence: CASSTGHSNQPQHF.

V is TRBV5-1 and J is TRBJ2-3; the match to TRBD2 covers 14 bases. V lost 3 bases to trimming and J lost 3 bases; unmatched junction nucleotides: 3. The CDR3 has 16 residues. Germline-derived CDR1 and CDR2 are SGHRS and YFSETQ. The CDR3 is CASSSRTSGRTDTQYF. In DNA, the CDR3 is TGCGCCAGCAGCTCCAGGACTAGCGGGAGGACAGATACGCAGTATTTT.

This clone appeared a few times. This chain joins TRBV19 and TRBJ2-1, with 13 bases identical to TRBD2. The CDR3 contains 20 residues. The germline V gene has CDR1 LNHDA and CDR2 SQIVND (reference sequence). Unmatched junction bases numbered 13, after V lost 5 bases and J lost 0 bases. The CDR3 sequence: CASSPIPGTSGASSYNEQFF. In DNA form, the CDR3 reads TGTGCCAGTAGTCCTATCCCGGGGACTAGCGGGGCTAGCTCCTACAATGAGCAGTTCTTC.

The rearrangement links TRBV7-6 to TRBJ2-6; D is unclear. Germline-derived CDR1 and CDR2 are SGHVS and FNYEAQ. The CDR3 covers 15 residues. Trimming took 0 bases from V and 2 from J, leaving 5 bases between them. The CDR3 DNA reads as TGTGCCAGCAGCTTAGCTCGCACTGGGGCCAACGTCCTGACTTTC. Amino acid sequence: CASSLARTGANVLTF.

This clone came up a few times. The chain is built from TRBV9 and TRBJ2-1; TRBD2 agrees at 9 bases. Germline CDR1 SGDLS, CDR2 YYNGEE. The CDR3 consists of 16 residues. Trimming took 4 bases from V and 8 from J; bases not matched to a gene: 13. The CDR3 sequence is CASSRLGAGGTDEQFF. The CDR3 region has the DNA TGTGCCAGCAGCCGCCTTGGAGCGGGAGGCACGGATGAGCAGTTCTTC.

The genes are TRBV27 and TRBJ2-7; perhaps TRBD1 as D (6 bases). Trimming removed 1 base from V and 4 bases from J, with 11 bases in between. This CDR3 comprises 14 residues. From germline, CDR1 is MNHEY and CDR2 SMNVEV (reference sequence). Here the CDR3 DNA reads TGTGCCAGCAGTTTATGGGTAGGGGGATACGAGCAGTACTTC. Its translation: CASSLWVGGYEQYF.

V usage is TRBV27 and J usage is TRBJ1-1; no clear D. V lost 2 bases to trimming and J lost 5 bases, with 12 bases between them. Per the germline V gene, CDR1 is MNHEY and CDR2 is SMNVEV (reference sequence). The CDR3 has 14 amino acids. Here the CDR3 DNA reads TGTGCCAGCAGTTTAGCCGGAAGGCGGACTGAAGCTTTCTTT. Protein product: CASSLAGRRTEAFF.

In this sample, this clone turned up once. The chain is built from TRBV11-2 and TRBJ2-5, with D perhaps matching TRBD1 or TRBD2 (5 bases each). Per the germline V gene, CDR1 is SGHAT and CDR2 is FQNNGV. The CDR3 loop spans 14 amino acids. V was trimmed by 4 bases and J by 5 bases, leaving 14 bases between them. The CDR3 here is CASSSSGTLETQYF. CDR3 nucleotide sequence: TGTGCCAGCAGCTCATCAGGGACGTTGGAGACCCAGTACTTC.

This rearrangement joins TRBV27 to TRBJ1-2, with D unresolved. This CDR3 has 13 amino acids. The V gene's germline CDR1 is MNHEY and CDR2 SMNVEV (reference sequence). V shed 3 bases and J shed 7 bases, with 12 bases lying between them. The DNA of the CDR3 is TGTGCCAGCAGTTTGCTGGGGTCGGTTGGCTACACCTTC. This sequence encodes CASSLLGSVGYTF.

The chain carries TRBV4-2 and TRBJ1-4; D remains ambiguous. The CDR3 totals 15 residues. Trimming took 0 bases from V and 3 from J, leaving 8 bases between them. The germline V gene encodes CDR1 LGHNA and CDR2 YNFKEQ. CDR3 in DNA: TGTGCCAGCAGCCAAGATGTTAACTCTAATGAAAAACTGTTTTTT. Translated: CASSQDVNSNEKLFF.

J is TRBJ2-4 and V is TRBV7-9; D ambiguous. The germline V gene has CDR1 SEHNR and CDR2 FQNEAQ (reference sequence). The V and J ends lost 5 bases and 3 bases respectively, with 14 bases between them. The CDR3 runs to 15 residues. The CDR3 loop reads CASSQSPWGKNIQYF. DNA of the CDR3: TGTGCCAGCAGCCAGTCACCCTGGGGCAAAAACATTCAGTACTTC.

In its sample, this clone was seen a few times. J is TRBJ1-1 and V is TRBV30, with 9 bases lining up with TRBD1. With 4 bases clipped from V and 4 bases from J, the junction kept 4 bases outside the gene matches. The CDR3 consists of 13 residues. CDR1 and CDR2 (germline): GTSNPN, SVGIG (reference sequence). CDR3 amino acids: CAWNDRGVTEAFF. CDR3 sequence (DNA): TGTGCCTGGAATGACAGGGGGGTCACTGAAGCTTTCTTT.

The chain is built from TRBV18 and TRBJ2-5; 8 bases map to TRBD1. This CDR3 is built from 14 residues. Trimming removed 5 bases from V and 6 bases from J; junction bases left unmatched: 8. Germline-derived CDR1 and CDR2 are KGHSH and LQKENI. CDR3 amino acids: CASSTGQGGKTQYF. CDR3 nucleotides: TGTGCCAGCTCAACCGGACAGGGCGGGAAGACCCAGTACTTC.

The chain carries TRBV27 and TRBJ2-3, with 10 nucleotides matching TRBD2. Germline trimming cut 8 bases from V and 2 bases from J; bases unmatched to any gene: 1. The germline V gene has CDR1 MNHEY and CDR2 SMNVEV (reference sequence). The CDR3 is made up of 13 amino acids. CDR3 amino acids: CASGLAVTDTQYF. DNA for the CDR3: TGTGCCAGCGGACTAGCGGTCACAGATACGCAGTATTTT.

V is TRBV11-3 and J is TRBJ2-3; D is unclear. The germline V and J ends were trimmed by 5 bases and 5 bases, with 23 bases remaining between them. Germline loops: CDR1 SGHNT, CDR2 YENEEA. The length of the CDR3 is 17 residues. CDR3 in amino acids: CASSDNPTRYVIDTQYF. The CDR3 DNA follows: TGTGCCAGCAGCGACAACCCCACAAGATATGTAATAGATACGCAGTATTTT.

The J gene is TRBJ1-5, the V gene TRBV30, with D possibly matching TRBD1 (5 bases). Germline CDR1 GTSNPN, CDR2 SVGIG (reference sequence). V gave up 5 bases and J gave up 9 bases, with 11 bases separating them. The CDR3 loop spans 11 amino acids. The CDR3 DNA is TGTGCCTGGGCGACAGTAGGGCCCCAGCATTTT. Its protein is CAWATVGPQHF.

The V and J genes are TRBV9 and TRBJ2-7, with 9 bases that match TRBD1. Germline-derived CDR1 and CDR2 are SGDLS and YYNGEE. The CDR3 contains 15 residues. After removal of 2 bases from V and 4 bases from J, the junction contained 7 bases not matched to a gene. DNA for the CDR3: TGTGCCAGCAGCGTGACCGGGACAGGGACGTACGAGCAGTACTTC. Protein sequence: CASSVTGTGTYEQYF.

The chain is built from TRBV6-5 and TRBJ1-2; D gene ambiguous. The CDR3 is 13 residues long. Germline V gene sequence: CDR1 MNHEY, CDR2 SVGAGI. Between the trimmed V and J ends, which lost 6 bases and 2 bases, there was a span of 10 bases. The CDR3 region is CASSPDGNYGYTF. The CDR3 DNA reads TGTGCCAGCAGCCCCGACGGGAACTATGGCTACACCTTC.

This sequence joins TRBV7-2 and TRBJ1-3; TRBD1 matches at 7 bases. V was clipped by 5 bases and J by 0 bases; unmatched bases: 16. This CDR3 comprises 19 residues. Germline CDR1 SGHTA, CDR2 FQGNSA. CDR3 sequence reads: CASSPFSSQTGTSGNTIYF. The DNA of the CDR3 is TGTGCCAGCAGCCCGTTTTCGTCCCAGACAGGGACCTCTGGAAACACCATATATTTT.

This clone was observed once. V and J are TRBV6-5 and TRBJ2-7, with 7 bases fitting TRBD2. The trim removed 5 bases at V and 2 bases at J, leaving 9 bases unmatched. Germline values: CDR1 MNHEY, CDR2 SVGAGI. This CDR3 contains 15 residues. CDR3 sequence: CASSHRDYQTYEQYF. The CDR3 region has the DNA TGTGCCAGCAGTCACCGGGACTACCAAACCTACGAGCAGTACTTC.

The genes are TRBV19 and TRBJ2-7, with D hard to call. This CDR3 contains 13 residues. The germline V gene has CDR1 LNHDA and CDR2 SQIVND (reference sequence). Trimming removed 6 bases from V and 3 bases from J, with 12 bases in between. The CDR3 coding sequence is TGTGCCAGTAGCTGGAATTTAAACTACGAGCAGTACTTC. It is translated as CASSWNLNYEQYF. Full variable domain (remainder filled in from reference TRBV19 and TRBJ2-7): DGGITQSPKYLFRKEGQNVTLSCEQNLNHDAMYWYRQDPGQGLRLIYYSQIVNDFQKGDIAEGYSVSREKKESFPLTVTSAQKNPTAFYLCASSWNLNYEQYFGPGTRLTVT.

The CDR3 DNA follows: TGTGCCAGCAGTTATAAGGGACAGGGGGCGGCCTATGGCTACACCTTC. This sequence encodes CASSYKGQGAAYGYTF. V is TRBV6-5 and J is TRBJ1-2; 12 bases are shared with TRBD1. Germline V CDR1 and CDR2: MNHEY, SVGAGI. V lost 3 bases to trimming and J lost 4 bases; unmatched junction nucleotides: 6. The CDR3 spans 16 residues.

The CDR3 loop is CSALRDTGSGNTIYF. The CDR3 DNA reads as TGCAGCGCCCTCCGGGACACGGGCTCTGGAAACACCATATATTTT. The rearrangement joins TRBV29-1 to TRBJ1-3; D possibly corresponds to TRBD1 (6 bases). Trimming left V 7 bases short and J 0 bases short, with 16 bases between. The germline gives CDR1 SQVTM, CDR2 ANQGSEA. CDR3 length: 15 amino acids.

The V and J genes are TRBV7-2 and TRBJ2-5, with 16 bases aligning to TRBD2. V lost 3 bases to trimming and J lost 5 bases; unmatched junction nucleotides: 6. Per germline, CDR1 SGHTA and CDR2 FQGNSA. The CDR3 extends over 17 amino acids. The CDR3 DNA sequence: TGTGCCAGCAGCTTGGGACTAGCGGGAGGGTTTACGGAGACCCAGTACTTC. It codes for CASSLGLAGGFTETQYF.

The chain employs TRBV19 and TRBJ1-3; the match to TRBD1 covers 7 bases. The CDR3 contains 14 residues. V shed 5 bases, J shed 4 bases, and the junction held 5 bases outside the gene matches. Germline V gene lookup returns CDR1 LNHDA and CDR2 SQIVND (reference sequence). Here the CDR3 reads CASSGGDSGNTIYF. The CDR3 coding sequence is TGTGCCAGTAGTGGAGGGGACAGCGGAAACACCATATATTTT.